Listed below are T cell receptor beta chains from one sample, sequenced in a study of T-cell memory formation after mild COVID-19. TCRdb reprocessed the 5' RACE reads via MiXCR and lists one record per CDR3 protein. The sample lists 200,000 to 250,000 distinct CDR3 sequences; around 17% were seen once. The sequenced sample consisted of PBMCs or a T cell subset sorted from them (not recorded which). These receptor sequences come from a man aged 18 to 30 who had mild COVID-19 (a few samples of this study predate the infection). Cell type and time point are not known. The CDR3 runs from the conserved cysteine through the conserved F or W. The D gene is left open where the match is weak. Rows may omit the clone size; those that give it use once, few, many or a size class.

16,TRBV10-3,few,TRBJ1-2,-,TGTGCCATCAGTGAGGTCCCGGGACCGGGTAACTATGGCTACACCTTC,CAISEVPGPGNYGYTF
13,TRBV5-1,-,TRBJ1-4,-,TGCGCCAGCAGCTTGGGGGAAAATGAAAAACTGTTTTTT,CASSLGENEKLFF
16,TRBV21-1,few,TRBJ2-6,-,TGTGCCAGCAGCAAACAGGGCTTCCCTGGGGCCAACGTCCTGACTTTC,CASSKQGFPGANVLTF
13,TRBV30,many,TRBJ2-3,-,TGTGCCTGGGGCCCCGGGACTTCAGATACGCAGTATTTT,CAWGPGTSDTQYF
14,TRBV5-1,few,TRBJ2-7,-,TGCGCCAGCAGGATTTTCAGGGAATCCTACGAGCAGTACTTC,CASRIFRESYEQYF
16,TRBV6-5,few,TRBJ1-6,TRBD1,TGTGCCAGCAGTTACATGGTACAGGGGGCAAATTCACCCCTCCACTTT,CASSYMVQGANSPLHF
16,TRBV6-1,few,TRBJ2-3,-,TGTGCCAGCAGTGAAGCTCGCGGGTTGGGCACAGATACGCAGTATTTT,CASSEARGLGTDTQYF
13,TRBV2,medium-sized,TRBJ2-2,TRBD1,TGTGCCAGCAGGGGACAGGGAGGCGGGGAGCTGTTTTTT,CASRGQGGGELFF
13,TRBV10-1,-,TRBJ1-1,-,TGCGCCAGCAGTGAATCTGTGGACACTGAAGCTTTCTTT,CASSESVDTEAFF
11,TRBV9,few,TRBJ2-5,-,TGTGCCAGCAGTGACAGTAAGACCCAGTACTTC,CASSDSKTQYF
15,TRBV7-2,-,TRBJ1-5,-,TGTGCCAGCAGCTTAGGGGTCAACCCAAATCAGCCCCAGCATTTT,CASSLGVNPNQPQHF
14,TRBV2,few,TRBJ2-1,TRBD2,TGTGCCAGTAGCGGGGGGGCCTCCTACAATGAGCAGTTCTTC,CASSGGASYNEQFF
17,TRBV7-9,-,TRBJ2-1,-,TGTGCCAGCAGCTTAGCGCAAGGGCAGGGAAGAGACAATGAGCAGTTCTTC,CASSLAQGQGRDNEQFF
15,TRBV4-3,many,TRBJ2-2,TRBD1,TGCGCCAGCAGACCGGGGACAGCCAGGACCGGGGAGCTGTTTTTT,CASRPGTARTGELFF
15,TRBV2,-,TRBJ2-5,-,TGTGCCAGCAGTGAAATTAGACAGGTAGCGGAGACCCAGTACTTC,CASSEIRQVAETQYF
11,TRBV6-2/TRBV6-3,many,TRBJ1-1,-,TGTGCCAGCAGGGGGAACACTGAAGCTTTCTTT,CASRGNTEAFF
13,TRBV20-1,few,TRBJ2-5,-,TGCAGTGCTATCGGGAATCCCCAAGAGACCCAGTACTTC,CSAIGNPQETQYF
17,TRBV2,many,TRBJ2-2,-,TGTGCCAGCAGTGAATTTGCAGGGATGGGGAGCACCGGGGAGCTGTTTTTT,CASSEFAGMGSTGELFF
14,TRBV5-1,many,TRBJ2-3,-,TGCGCCAGCAGCTTGGGGGGTCGCACAGATACGCAGTATTTT,CASSLGGRTDTQYF
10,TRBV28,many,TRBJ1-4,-,TGTGCCAGCAGGGGGGAAAAACTGTTTTTT,CASRGEKLFF
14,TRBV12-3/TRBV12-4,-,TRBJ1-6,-,TGTGCCAGCAGCAGTGGGGGGGCCGGGACACCCCTCCACTTT,CASSSGGAGTPLHF
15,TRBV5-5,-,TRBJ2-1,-,TGTGCCAGCAGCCCCTACTACCTTTCCTACAATGAGCAGTTCTTC,CASSPYYLSYNEQFF
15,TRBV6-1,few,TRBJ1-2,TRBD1,TGTGCCAGCAGTCCTCGACAGGGGCCAAACTATGGCTACACCTTC,CASSPRQGPNYGYTF
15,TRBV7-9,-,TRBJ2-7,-,TGTGCCAGCAGCTACAGGGAGGGGGCCCCCTACGAGCAGTACTTC,CASSYREGAPYEQYF
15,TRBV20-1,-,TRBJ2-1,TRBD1,TGCAGTGCTAGATCGACGGACAGGGGGCGCGGGGAGCAGTTCTTC,CSARSTDRGRGEQFF
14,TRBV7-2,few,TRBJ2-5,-,TGTGCCAGCAGTGCCGGGGCCTCCCGTGAGACCCAGTACTTC,CASSAGASRETQYF
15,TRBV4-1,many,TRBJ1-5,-,TGCGCCAGCAGCCCCCGGGCGGGGTCCAATCAGCCCCAGCATTTT,CASSPRAGSNQPQHF
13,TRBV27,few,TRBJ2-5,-,TGTGCCAGCACCACCTTCGGGGTGGAGACCCAGTACTTC,CASTTFGVETQYF
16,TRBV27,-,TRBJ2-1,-,TGTGCCAGCAGTTCTCTGACTAGGGGCTCCTACAATGAGCAGTTCTTC,CASSSLTRGSYNEQFF
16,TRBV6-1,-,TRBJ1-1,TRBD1,TGTGCCAGCAGTGAAGTAACAGGGGGTGGGAGCACTGAAGCTTTCTTT,CASSEVTGGGSTEAFF
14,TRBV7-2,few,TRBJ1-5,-,TGTGCCAGCAGACCCCAGGATTCCGCTCAGCCCCAGCATTTT,CASRPQDSAQPQHF
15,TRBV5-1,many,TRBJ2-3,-,TGCGCCAGCAGCTCCCGGACAGACTCCACAGATACGCAGTATTTT,CASSSRTDSTDTQYF
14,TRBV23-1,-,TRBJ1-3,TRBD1,TGCGCCAGCACCCCGACAGGGGACATCGACACCATATATTTT,CASTPTGDIDTIYF
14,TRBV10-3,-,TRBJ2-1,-,TGTGCCATCCGGGACGGTTACTCCTACAATGAGCAGTTCTTC,CAIRDGYSYNEQFF
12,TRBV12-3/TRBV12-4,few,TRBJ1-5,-,TGTGCCAGCAGGTCGGCGGGTCAGCCCCAGCATTTT,CASRSAGQPQHF
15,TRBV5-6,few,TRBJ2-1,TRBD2,TGTGCCAGCAGGGTCGCGGGACTAGCTGGCAATGAGCAGTTCTTC,CASRVAGLAGNEQFF
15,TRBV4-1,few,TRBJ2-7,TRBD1,TGCGCCAGCAGCCAAGAGGGACAGGGGGTGTACGAGCAGTACTTC,CASSQEGQGVYEQYF
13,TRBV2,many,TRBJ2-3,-,TGTGCCAGCAGTGAACCCCACCAAGATACGCAGTATTTT,CASSEPHQDTQYF
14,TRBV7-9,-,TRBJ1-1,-,TGTGCCAGCAAGGTCGGAGGAGCGAACACTGAAGCTTTCTTT,CASKVGGANTEAFF
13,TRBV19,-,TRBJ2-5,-,TGTGCCAGTTCAGACGGAATCCAAGAGACCCAGTACTTC,CASSDGIQETQYF
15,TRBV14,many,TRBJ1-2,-,TGTGCCAGCAGCCAAGATCAGGAGTGGAACTATGGCTACACCTTC,CASSQDQEWNYGYTF
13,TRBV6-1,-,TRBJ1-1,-,TGTGCCAGCAGTGTAAAAACCTACACTGAAGCTTTCTTT,CASSVKTYTEAFF
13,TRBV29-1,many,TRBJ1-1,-,TGCAGCGTTGAACTAATACTTCACACTGAAGCTTTCTTT,CSVELILHTEAFF
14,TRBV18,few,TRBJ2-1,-,TGTGCCAGCTCACCTTACAGGGCGGACAATGAGCAGTTCTTC,CASSPYRADNEQFF
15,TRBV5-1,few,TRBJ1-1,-,TGCGCCAGCAGCTTGAGGTCAGGGAGGCACACTGAAGCTTTCTTT,CASSLRSGRHTEAFF
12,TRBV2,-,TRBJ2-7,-,TGTGCCAGCAGTCAGACAGCTATCCAGCAGTACTTC,CASSQTAIQQYF
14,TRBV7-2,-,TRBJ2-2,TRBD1,TGTGCCAGCAGGACCGGGACAGGGTCCGGGGAGCTGTTTTTT,CASRTGTGSGELFF
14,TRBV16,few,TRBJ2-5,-,TGTGCCAGCAGCCAATCCTTGGGCGGAGAGACCCAGTACTTC,CASSQSLGGETQYF
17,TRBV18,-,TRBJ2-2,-,TGTGCCAGCTCACCACCGGTTCGGGGGACGAACACCGGGGAGCTGTTTTTT,CASSPPVRGTNTGELFF
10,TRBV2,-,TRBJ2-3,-,TGTGCCAGCAGAGAAGATACGCAGTATTTT,CASREDTQYF
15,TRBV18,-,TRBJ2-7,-,TGTGCCAGCTCACAGGGACCCCCGGGGATGGGGGAGCAGTACTTC,CASSQGPPGMGEQYF
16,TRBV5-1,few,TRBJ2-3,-,TGCGCCAGCAGCTTAGACGGGGACCGGTATCCAGATACGCAGTATTTT,CASSLDGDRYPDTQYF